One TCR beta chain is described in this entry. Its antigen is unidentified. V shed 1 base and J shed 5 bases, with 20 bases lying between them. CDR3 length: 17 amino acids. The germline CDR1 and CDR2 sequences are SGHVS and FNYEAQ. Some clones are missing from TCRdb's copy, which holds only in-frame ones; the method was immunoSEQ multiplex PCR. This sample has 70,000 to 80,000 clones, with approximately 80% found just once. The source of the sample is a study of cytotoxic CD8 clonotypes in ibrutinib-treated CLL. Study context: Results showed 25 or so partial and 2 complete responses; following median about 68 months, around 14 remained remitted, approximately twelve advanced. Points from the study as a whole: Few clonotypes were public, and these shrank or held steady under treatment.

This sequence originates from a human donor with chronic lymphocytic leukemia. The V call is TRBV7-6, the J call TRBJ1-1; D might be TRBD1 (5 bases). Sample: PBMCs, taken at disease progression, from a patient treated with ibrutinib. The CDR3 reads CASSLVGVGTARTEAFF. The CDR3 coding sequence is TGTGCCAGCAGCTTAGTGGGGGTCGGGACCGCACGAACTGAAGCTTTCTTT.